These 2 T cell receptor beta chains were all obtained from the same sample, sequenced in a study of T-cell memory formation after mild COVID-19. TCRdb redid the calling of the 5' RACE reads with MiXCR, one entry per CDR3 protein. The sample contains 160,000 or so distinct CDR3 sequences, about a third of which appear only once. Sample: PBMCs or a T cell subset sorted from them (not recorded which). All receptors come from an adult woman who had mild COVID-19 (a few samples of this study predate the infection). Cell type and time point are not known.

V is TRBV25-1 and J is TRBJ2-1; D possibly corresponds to TRBD2 (5 bases). V lost 3 bases and J 0 bases, leaving 9 bases between the germline ends. The germline V gene encodes CDR1 MGHDK and CDR2 SYGVNS. The CDR3 has 15 residues. The CDR3 protein is CASSDLRGSYNEQFF. The CDR3 DNA is TGTGCCAGCAGTGATCTACGGGGCTCCTACAATGAGCAGTTCTTC.

The V call is TRBV10-3, the J call TRBJ1-2; 7 nucleotides line up with TRBD1. V gave up 4 bases and J gave up 7 bases; unmatched junction bases: 6. The germline CDR1 and CDR2 sequences are ENHRY and SYGVKD. The CDR3 runs to 13 residues. CDR3 nucleotide sequence: TGTGCCATCAGTGGGGGGACAGAAGCTGGCTACACCTTC. Its translation is CAISGGTEAGYTF.